This is a list of T cell receptor beta chains from one sample in a study of early T cells in non-severe SARS-CoV-2 infection. From the 5' RACE reads, TCRdb called clonotypes with MiXCR, one entry per CDR3 protein. Of 100,000 to 150,000 distinct CDR3 sequences in the sample, approximately 15% were seen once. The material sequenced was whole blood. The receptors originated from an adult who was a healthcare worker with PCR-confirmed SARS-CoV-2 infection or an uninfected control (not recorded which). The CDR3 runs from the conserved cysteine through the conserved F or W. The order of the fields is J gene, D gene, CDR3 length, V gene, clone size, CDR3 DNA, CDR3 protein. The D gene is left open where the match is weak. Expanded clones are given a class, and other clones once, few, many or no size at all.

TRBJ2-7	NA	16	TRBV5-5	NA	TGTGCCAGCAGCTCCTTACGAGAAGGGCATCCCTACGAGCAGTACTTC	CASSSLREGHPYEQYF
TRBJ1-5	NA	14	TRBV3-1	many	TGTGCCAGCAGCCCATCCCCGTCGAATCAGCCCCAGCATTTT	CASSPSPSNQPQHF
TRBJ2-3	TRBD2	16	TRBV13	once	TGTGCCAGCAGCTTAGACTCGCGGGGGGGCCGGGATACGCAGTATTTT	CASSLDSRGGRDTQYF
TRBJ1-1	NA	14	TRBV5-5	NA	TGTGCCAGCAGCTTGGCTTGGGGACACTCTGAAGCTTTCTTT	CASSLAWGHSEAFF
TRBJ1-2	NA	15	TRBV4-2	NA	TGTGCCAGCAGCCAAGGAACAGGGACCAACTATGGCTACACCTTC	CASSQGTGTNYGYTF
TRBJ2-2	NA	16	TRBV4-1	NA	TGCGCCAGCAGTCAATCCCCCACCTCCTTCCCCGGGGAGCTGTTTTTT	CASSQSPTSFPGELFF
TRBJ2-5	NA	14	TRBV4-1	few	TGCGCCAGCAGCCAAACGGGACTTAGAGAGACCCAGTACTTC	CASSQTGLRETQYF
TRBJ2-1	NA	13	TRBV5-1	few	TGCGCCAGCAGATGGGACTCCTACAATGAGCAGTTCTTC	CASRWDSYNEQFF
TRBJ1-6	TRBD1	13	TRBV3-1	NA	TGTGCCAGCAGCCAGACAGGGTATTCACCCCTCCACTTT	CASSQTGYSPLHF
TRBJ2-7	NA	10	TRBV28	NA	TGTGCCGCTGGGACCTACGAGCAGTACTTC	CAAGTYEQYF
TRBJ1-5	NA	12	TRBV28	NA	TGTGCCAGCCGGGGCTCCAATCAGCCCCAGCATTTT	CASRGSNQPQHF
TRBJ2-3	NA	18	TRBV14	NA	TGTGCCAGCAGCCAAGATTACGGGACCGGGACATACGCCAATACGCAGTATTTT	CASSQDYGTGTYANTQYF
TRBJ2-5	TRBD1	14	TRBV12-3/TRBV12-4	NA	TGTGCCAGCAAAGAGGGGACAGATCGAGAGACCCAGTACTTC	CASKEGTDRETQYF
TRBJ2-2	TRBD2	14	TRBV3-1	many	TGTGCCACCCAGAGCCGGGGGGTTAGCGGGGAGCTGTTTTTT	CATQSRGVSGELFF
TRBJ2-1	NA	12	TRBV9	NA	TGTGCCAGCAGCGAGAGCTACAATGAGCAGTTCTTC	CASSESYNEQFF
TRBJ2-3	TRBD1	15	TRBV2	NA	TGTGCCAGCAGTCCCCCCGGGACAGGGGCAGATACGCAGTATTTT	CASSPPGTGADTQYF
TRBJ2-5	NA	15	TRBV7-9	NA	TGTGCCAGCAGCCCGCGACTCGGACCTCAAGAGACCCAGTACTTC	CASSPRLGPQETQYF